A single sample gave rise to the 26 T cell receptor beta chains below, sequenced in a study of human T cells and chemical hapten exposure. Regarding time point: pre-sensitization, week 0. The treatment is: therapeutic diphenylcyclopropenone sensitization with weekly scalp DPC. TCRdb fed the RACE reads into MiXCR, producing one record per CDR3 protein. The sample contains 350,000 to 400,000 distinct CDR3 sequences, approximately 5% of which appear only once. This specimen was whole blood, taken in connection with sensitization to the hapten diphenylcyclopropenone (DPC). These receptors came from a woman aged 45-65 years with alopecia areata. Some clones in this sample may be carry-over from other donors' samples.

This clonotype was detected many times. J is TRBJ2-7 and V is TRBV6-5; no definite D call. From germline, CDR1 is MNHEY and CDR2 SVGAGI. The CDR3 is 12 residues long. Deletions cut 4 bases from V and 5 bases from J, with 9 bases between. The CDR3, as DNA: TGTGCCAGCAGTTCCGTAAGGAACGAGCAGTACTTC. Translated, it gives CASSSVRNEQYF.

To note about this clonotype: This may stem from a read error, because a much larger clone lies one nucleotide away. The J gene is TRBJ2-3, the V gene TRBV28, with TRBD2 matching 9 bases. Germline CDR1 MDHEN, CDR2 SYDVKM. The CDR3 runs to 15 residues. CDR3 region: CASRDSGGSTNTQYF. In nucleotides, the CDR3 is TGTGCCAGCAGGGATAGCGGGGGTAGCACAAATACGCAGTATTTT.

CDR3 nucleotides: TGTGCCAGCAGCTTAAGGGCGGGGGGGCGGCTGGCCAAAAACATTCAGTACTTC. Translation: CASSLRAGGRLAKNIQYF. The chain joins TRBV7-2 to TRBJ2-4; 9 nucleotides match TRBD2. The J segment lost 1 base and the V segment lost 2 bases, leaving 9 bases of the junction unmatched. The V gene's germline CDR1 is SGHTA and CDR2 FQGNSA. CDR3 length: 18 amino acids.

This clonotype occurred many times. The rearrangement uses TRBV24-1 and TRBJ2-3, with 10 nucleotides matching TRBD2. CDR3 length: 18 amino acids. V gave up 4 bases and J gave up 2 bases; unmatched junction bases: 11. Germline CDR1 KGHDR, CDR2 SFDVKD. CDR3 DNA: TGTGCCACCAGTGACCCCTTGGCAGCGGGAGGGACCACAGATACGCAGTATTTT. Translating gives CATSDPLAAGGTTDTQYF.

At least ten counts were recorded for this clonotype. The gene calls are TRBV12-3 or TRBV12-4 and TRBJ2-1, with D perhaps given as TRBD1 or TRBD2 (5 bases each). Deletions cut 10 bases from V and 4 bases from J, with 11 bases between. The CDR3 covers 12 residues. CDR3 DNA sequence: TGTGCCACGGGACCTCATTACAATGAGCAGTTCTTC. It yields the protein CATGPHYNEQFF.

This rearrangement joins TRBV7-3 to TRBJ2-2; TRBD1 aligns across 10 bases. Germline-derived CDR1 and CDR2 are SGHTA and FQGTGA. The ends lost 5 bases at V and 3 bases at J; junction bases unmatched: 6. The CDR3 runs 16 residues. CDR3 sequence reads: CASSRDRGQDTGELFF. In DNA form, the CDR3 reads TGTGCCAGCAGCCGAGACAGGGGGCAGGACACCGGGGAGCTGTTTTTT. Filled out from reference TRBV7-3 and TRBJ2-2, the complete variable domain reads GAGVSQTPSNKVTEKGKYVELRCDPISGHTALYWYRQSLGQGPEFLIYFQGTGAADDSGLPNDRFFAVRPEGSVSTLKIQRTERGDSAVYLCASSRDRGQDTGELFFGEGSRLTVL.

The rearrangement links TRBV5-1 to TRBJ2-5; TRBD1 matches 9 bases. The length of the CDR3 is 17 residues. The trim removed 4 bases at V and 5 bases at J, leaving 15 bases unmatched. From germline, CDR1 is SGHRS and CDR2 YFSETQ. In DNA form, the CDR3 reads TGCGCCAGCAGCCCCTTAGGATTACAGGGGGCTAAGGAGACCCAGTACTTC. Its translation: CASSPLGLQGAKETQYF.

This clonotype was seen at least ten times. This chain uses TRBV12-3 or TRBV12-4 with TRBJ1-3; D uncertain. V lost 6 bases and J lost 0, with 9 bases in between. This CDR3 region has 14 residues. Here the CDR3 reads CASSLGFSGNTIYF. Here the CDR3 DNA reads TGTGCCAGCAGCCTAGGCTTCTCTGGAAACACCATATATTTT.

This clonotype was observed many times. The chain employs TRBV5-1 and TRBJ2-7, with 9 bases lining up with TRBD1. CDR1 and CDR2 from the germline V gene are SGHRS and YFSETQ. This CDR3 spans 14 amino acids. Trimming at V came to 4 bases and at J to 3 bases, leaving 5 bases not matched to a gene. In DNA, the CDR3 is TGCGCCAGCAGCAGTGGACAGGGGAGCTACGAGCAGTACTTC. This encodes CASSSGQGSYEQYF. Combining the CDR3 with reference TRBV5-1 and TRBJ2-7 gives the whole variable domain KAGVTQTPRYLIKTRGQQVTLSCSPISGHRSVSWYQQTPGQGLQFLFEYFSETQRNKGNFPGRFSGRQFSNSRSEMNVSTLELGDSALYLCASSSGQGSYEQYFGPGTRLTVT.

This clonotype was picked up many times. The CDR3 loop is CASSTQGTNEKLFF. The CDR3 DNA reads TGCGCCAGCAGCACACAGGGAACTAATGAAAAACTGTTTTTT. J is TRBJ1-4 and V is TRBV4-1; weak D call: TRBD1 (6 bases). CDR1 and CDR2 from the germline V gene are MGHRA and YSYEKL. The V and J ends lost 5 bases and 1 base respectively, with 8 bases between them. The CDR3 totals 14 residues.

The V gene is TRBV7-2, the J gene TRBJ1-1; no definite D call. CDR3 length equals 15 residues. Germline CDR1 reads SGHTA; CDR2 reads FQGNSA. Trimming cost V 0 bases and J 0 bases, with 8 bases left between them. The CDR3 loop is CASSLATGLNTEAFF. Written as DNA, the CDR3 is TGTGCCAGCAGCTTAGCAACGGGCCTGAACACTGAAGCTTTCTTT.

This clonotype was detected ten times or more. The chain recombines TRBV7-9 with TRBJ1-3; D is uncertain. V dropped 0 bases and J dropped 9 bases, with 12 bases sitting between them. This CDR3 region has 14 residues. Germline CDR1 is SEHNR and CDR2 is FQNEAQ (reference sequence). CDR3: CASSLAPEQTTIYF. CDR3 in DNA: TGTGCCAGCAGCTTAGCGCCGGAGCAGACCACCATATATTTT.

This clonotype was seen many times. This chain links TRBV30 with TRBJ2-7; 9 bases align to TRBD2. The CDR3 has 15 amino acids. Germline CDR1 GTSNPN, CDR2 SVGIG (reference sequence). J gave up 3 bases and V 3 bases, and 9 bases lay outside the gene matches. This chain's CDR3 is CAWRRRASGNYEQYF. CDR3 sequence (DNA): TGTGCCTGGAGACGGAGGGCTAGCGGGAACTACGAGCAGTACTTC.

The table lists this clonotype with many counts. CDR3 nucleotide sequence: TGCAGTGCCCACCCCGCCCAGGGCGATGAGCAGTTCTTC. Translated: CSAHPAQGDEQFF. V usage is TRBV20-1 and J usage is TRBJ2-1; a weak D match, TRBD1 (5 bases). Trimming removed 6 bases at V and 8 bases at J, with 17 bases between. The CDR3 runs 13 residues. Germline CDR1 and CDR2: DFQATT and SNEGSKA (reference sequence).

This clonotype has a count of ten or more. This chain links TRBV30 with TRBJ2-3, with D maybe TRBD2 (5 bases). This CDR3 is built from 15 residues. V was shortened by 5 bases and J by 0 bases, with 15 bases between the two germline ends. Germline values: CDR1 GTSNPN, CDR2 SVGIG (reference sequence). The CDR3 loop is CAWGSGVPSTDTQYF. The CDR3, as DNA: TGTGCCTGGGGATCCGGGGTACCAAGCACAGATACGCAGTATTTT.

This clonotype was seen ten or more times. The CDR3 reads CASREASSYNSPLHF. In DNA form, the CDR3 reads TGCGCCAGCAGGGAAGCGAGCTCCTATAATTCACCCCTCCACTTT. The J gene is TRBJ1-6, the V gene TRBV4-1, with no clear D. The V end was cut by 6 bases, the J end by 0 bases, with 9 bases between. CDR1 MGHRA and CDR2 YSYEKL come from the germline V gene. CDR3 length: 15 residues.

This clonotype has ten or more counts. V usage is TRBV5-1 and J usage is TRBJ1-1; no firm D call. The V end was cut by 0 bases, the J end by 8 bases, with 14 bases between. This CDR3 spans 14 amino acids. Looked up from germline, CDR1 is SGHRS and CDR2 is YFSETQ. In DNA form, the CDR3 reads TGCGCCAGCAGCTTGGCCACCGGCCGACGAGAAGCTTTCTTT. It specifies CASSLATGRREAFF.

This clonotype was seen more than once but under ten times. The J gene is TRBJ1-6, the V gene TRBV6-5, with 7 bases identical to TRBD1. Trimming at V came to 6 bases and at J to 16 bases, leaving 6 bases not matched to a gene. Per the germline V gene, CDR1 is MNHEY and CDR2 is SVGAGI. The CDR3 loop spans 11 amino acids. CDR3 in amino acids: CASSPGTALHF. In DNA form, the CDR3 reads TGTGCCAGCAGCCCCGGGACAGCTCTCCACTTT.

The chain combines TRBV20-1 with TRBJ2-1, with TRBD1 matching over 8 bases. V gave up 3 bases and J gave up 9 bases; unmatched junction bases: 7. Germline CDR1 is DFQATT and CDR2 is SNEGSKA (reference sequence). This CDR3 spans 13 amino acids. Here the CDR3 DNA reads TGCAGTGCTAGGGGACAGGCAACGGGTGAGCAGTTCTTC. It encodes CSARGQATGEQFF.

The V call is TRBV5-5, the J call TRBJ1-1; TRBD1 aligns across 7 bases. Germline lookup yields CDR1 SGHKS and CDR2 YYEKEE (reference sequence). The V segment lost 4 bases and the J segment 2 bases; nucleotides outside the gene matches: 8. The CDR3 contains 15 residues. This CDR3 is CASSLSDRFNTEAFF. The DNA for the CDR3 is TGTGCCAGCAGCCTATCGGACAGGTTCAACACTGAAGCTTTCTTT.

This clonotype was seen only a few times. The chain has TRBV6-5 and TRBJ1-1; 9 bases match TRBD1. Germline assignment: CDR1 MNHEY and CDR2 SVGAGI. This CDR3 region has 13 residues. Trimming at V came to 8 bases and at J to 3 bases, leaving 4 bases not matched to a gene. The CDR3 loop reads CASRDRDDTEAFF. The CDR3 DNA is TGTGCCAGCCGGGACAGGGACGACACTGAAGCTTTCTTT.

This clonotype has at least ten counts. The chain links TRBV27 to TRBJ2-7; perhaps D is TRBD1 or TRBD2 (7 bases each). V was trimmed by 6 bases and J by 9 bases, leaving 21 bases between them. The CDR3 spans 14 residues. Germline loops: CDR1 MNHEY, CDR2 SMNVEV (reference sequence). The CDR3 sequence is CASSPTGRGERQYF. The CDR3 DNA reads as TGTGCCAGCAGCCCGACAGGGAGGGGTGAGAGGCAGTACTTC.

The table lists this clonotype with many counts. The chain combines TRBV9 with TRBJ1-5; D remains ambiguous. V was shortened by 0 bases and J by 6 bases, with 7 bases between the two germline ends. The CDR3 has 13 residues. Per the germline V gene, CDR1 is SGDLS and CDR2 is YYNGEE. The CDR3 is CASSVDTAQPQHF. The CDR3 DNA reads as TGTGCCAGCAGCGTAGACACGGCTCAGCCCCAGCATTTT.

This clonotype was observed a handful of times. The chain joins TRBV5-1 to TRBJ2-2; 10 positions match TRBD1. J was trimmed by 4 bases and V by 9 bases; bases with no gene match: 9. The CDR3 totals 15 residues. The germline V gene has CDR1 SGHRS and CDR2 YFSETQ. The CDR3 DNA reads TGCGCCACCTCCTTCGGGGACAGGGGCACCGGGGAGCTGTTTTTT. Its protein is CATSFGDRGTGELFF.

The V gene is TRBV11-2, the J gene TRBJ2-1; TRBD2 might be the D (6 bases). V was trimmed by 1 base and J by 0 bases, leaving 7 bases between them. In germline, CDR1 is SGHAT, CDR2 FQNNGV. The CDR3 totals 15 residues. The DNA for the CDR3 is TGTGCCAGCAGCTTAGCGACTAGCTCCTACAATGAGCAGTTCTTC. Its translation: CASSLATSSYNEQFF. Full variable domain (missing parts from reference TRBV11-2 and TRBJ2-1): EAGVAQSPRYKIIEKRQSVAFWCNPISGHATLYWYQQILGQGPKLLIQFQNNGVVDDSQLPKDRFSAERLKGVDSTLKIQPAKLEDSAVYLCASSLATSSYNEQFFGPGTRLTVL.

This clonotype was recorded a few times. The chain links TRBV23-1 to TRBJ2-7, with 11 nucleotides matching TRBD2. TRBV23-1 falls under the ORF class, with uncertain function. V gave up 3 bases and J gave up 5 bases; unmatched junction bases: 9. The CDR3 sequence is 16 residues long. The CDR3 DNA reads TGCGCCAGCAGTCATCCCGGTAGCGGGGGGGCCCACGAGCAGTACTTC. Translation gives CASSHPGSGGAHEQYF.